This TCR beta chain derives from a study of T cells in Graves' hyperthyroidism and ophthalmopathy. Diagnoses were made from clinical symptoms, serum measures (thyroxine and TRAb), thyroid ultrasound and orbital computed tomography. Findings and limits, study-wide: Clonotypes that were expanded in thyroid above 0.001 mostly appeared in blood too. A model of 13 V-J pairs discriminated ophthalmopathy from stable hyperthyroidism. It was a median about seven months before onset that the model predicted ophthalmopathy.

It was RNA transcripts that yielded the amplified TCR beta CDR3 regions. RT-PCR in the first round (using the HTBI primer set) targeted the TCR CDR3. TCRdb processed the multiplex PCR reads anew with MiXCR; each CDR3 protein has one entry. The profile covers 450,000 to 700,000 distinct CDR3 sequences, with 35% to 55% appearing a single time and around a fifth taken by the ten largest. CDR3 length: 16 amino acids. In germline, CDR1 is SGHRS, CDR2 YFSETQ. Trimming took 3 bases from V and 0 from J, leaving 16 bases between them. In this sample, this clonotype turned up many times. Its antigen is undetermined.

This chain joins TRBV5-1 and TRBJ2-7; either TRBD1 or TRBD2 may supply D (5 bases each). Sequencing input: peripheral blood or thyroid tissue (not recorded which). The receptor's source is an adult woman with Graves' disease, either hyperthyroidism or ophthalmopathy (not recorded which). CDR3: CASSSTPDTSSYEQYF. The CDR3 DNA reads TGCGCCAGCAGCTCAACTCCGGACACTAGCTCCTACGAGCAGTACTTC.